This T cell receptor beta chain stems from a study of blood T cell repertoires in COVID-19. Looking at the study overall: COVID-19 samples, acute and convalescent, were from the United States, Italy and Spain.

The CDR3 is made up of 15 amino acids. Germline CDR1 LNHNV, CDR2 YYDKDF (reference sequence). Trimming left V 8 bases short and J 3 bases short, with 18 bases between. The authors' processing: How many nucleated cells were present was estimated from reference gene primer amplification. Profiling relied on immunoSEQ multiplex PCR, and the TCRdb table lists in-frame clones only, not all of them. V and J calls and clone size follow that table, whereas D and trimming were derived from the DNA. The sample yields hundreds of thousands of clones, more than 65% seen once. In this sample, this clone turned up once.

This sequence was found in a woman older than 75 with acute or convalescent COVID-19. V and J are TRBV15 and TRBJ2-3; D possibly corresponds to TRBD1 (6 bases). Input material: peripheral blood. The CDR3 region has the DNA TGTGCCACCTCCCGGGACACCGGGCGGACAGATACGCAGTATTTT. Protein product: CATSRDTGRTDTQYF.